This passage covers 18 T cell receptor beta chains from one sample sequenced in a study of regulatory T cells in long-lasting Graves disease. With iRepertoire HTBI primers and Arm-PCR of CDR3 regions, TCR beta libraries were built. TCRdb re-called the multiplex PCR reads with MiXCR, one entry per CDR3 protein. The table has 400,000 to 500,000 distinct CDR3 sequences, around a fifth seen once. The sample's time point: persistent/refractory GD, antithyroid drugs over 5 years with positive TRAb. Preparation of the TCR library used RNA extracted from PBMCs. The input for sequencing was peripheral blood mononuclear cells (PBMCs), taken when the disease was refractory, from a patient treated with antithyroid drugs. The source of these receptors is a female donor with Graves disease.

Details on this clonotype: A clone one base away is much larger, so this may be a read error. The chain recombines TRBV28 with TRBJ2-7; D is possibly TRBD2 (5 bases). In germline, CDR1 is MDHEN, CDR2 SYDVKM. Between the trimmed V and J ends, which lost 5 bases and 5 bases, there was a span of 10 bases. This CDR3 has 12 amino acids. The CDR3 DNA follows: TGTGCCAGCAGTGGACTTCATGACGAGCAGTACTTC. Translation: CASSGLHDEQYF. Combining the CDR3 with reference TRBV28 and TRBJ2-7 gives the whole variable domain DVKVTQSSRYLVKRTGEKVFLECVQDMDHENMFWYRQDPGLGLRLIYFSYDVKMKEKGDIPEGYSVSREKKERFSLILESASTNQTSMYLCASSGLHDEQYFGPGTRLTVT.

The rearrangement links TRBV6-5 to TRBJ2-2, with D perhaps TRBD2 (6 bases). The CDR3 loop spans 15 amino acids. CDR1 is MNHEY and CDR2 is SVGAGI in the germline V gene. Trimming took off 0 bases at V and 5 bases at J, with 10 bases between the two ends. The CDR3 protein is CASSYSSLATGELFF. The CDR3 DNA is TGTGCCAGCAGTTACTCTTCCCTAGCGACCGGGGAGCTGTTTTTT.

This clonotype was seen a few times. This chain connects TRBV7-2 to TRBJ2-1; D not resolved. The V end lost 3 bases, the J end lost 9 bases, and 6 bases lay between the germline ends. CDR1 and CDR2 (germline): SGHTA, FQGNSA. The CDR3 extends over 11 amino acids. CDR3 nucleotides: TGTGCCAGCAGCTTGGTAATTGAGCAGTTCTTC. Translated, it gives CASSLVIEQFF.

About this clonotype: Compared with germline, one end of the junction differs, possibly owing to a read error. J is TRBJ1-1 and V is TRBV19; D is unclear. Germline assignment: CDR1 LNHDA and CDR2 SQIVND (reference sequence). This CDR3 has 12 residues. The CDR3 reads CASSFGNTESFF. CDR3 coding DNA: TGTGCCAGTAGTTTCGGGAACACTGAATCTTTCTTT.

This clonotype was seen only a few times. The V call is TRBV4-1, the J call TRBJ2-3; TRBD2 matches at 12 bases. CDR1 MGHRA and CDR2 YSYEKL come from the germline V gene. This CDR3 has 16 residues. The V segment lost 2 bases and the J segment 5 bases; nucleotides outside the gene matches: 5. In DNA, the CDR3 is TGCGCCAGCAGCCAATCACTAGCGGGAGGCGTAGATACGCAGTATTTT. Protein product: CASSQSLAGGVDTQYF.

In this sample, this clonotype turned up a few times. This sequence may be a read error, since a much larger clone differs from it by one base. The J gene is TRBJ2-7, the V gene TRBV10-3; possibly TRBD1 for D (6 bases). The CDR3 consists of 15 residues. V lost 6 bases, J lost 6 bases, and 21 bases lay in between. In germline, CDR1 is ENHRY, CDR2 SYGVKD. The CDR3 coding sequence is TGTGCCATCAGCTCCCCCGGACAGAGGGCAATCGAGCAGTACTTC. Protein product: CAISSPGQRAIEQYF.

The chain is built from TRBV2 and TRBJ2-1; D is unresolved. Germline assignment: CDR1 SNHLY and CDR2 FYNNEI. The V end lost 3 bases, the J end lost 15 bases, and 21 bases lay between the germline ends. The CDR3 is 14 residues long. CDR3 sequence: CASSEETTKFTPFF. The CDR3 DNA reads TGTGCCAGCAGTGAGGAAACTACGAAATTTACCCCGTTCTTC. The variable domain in full, with the rest retrieved from reference TRBV2 and TRBJ2-1, is EPEVTQTPSHQVTQMGQEVILRCVPISNHLYFYWYRQILGQKVEFLVSFYNNEISEKSEIFDDQFSVERPDGSNFTLKIRSTKLEDSAMYFCASSEETTKFTPFFGPGTRLTVL.

V gene TRBV12-3 or TRBV12-4 combines with J gene TRBJ2-5, with 8 bases aligning to TRBD1. There are 15 residues in the CDR3. Losses at the gene ends were 2 bases for V and 6 bases for J; bases not matched to a gene: 8. The CDR3 reads CASSLRTGGGQTQYF. The DNA for the CDR3 is TGTGCCAGCAGTTTAAGAACAGGGGGAGGTCAGACCCAGTACTTC.

The CDR3 region is CASSLGGLEAYNEQFF. CDR3 coding DNA: TGCGCCAGCAGCTTGGGCGGGTTGGAGGCTTACAATGAGCAGTTCTTC. This chain connects TRBV5-1 to TRBJ2-1; TRBD2 might be the D (5 bases). The germline V gene has CDR1 SGHRS and CDR2 YFSETQ. The CDR3 is 16 amino acids. V dropped 0 bases and J dropped 4 bases, with 14 bases sitting between them. Looking up the rest from reference TRBV5-1 and TRBJ2-1 gives the full variable domain: KAGVTQTPRYLIKTRGQQVTLSCSPISGHRSVSWYQQTPGQGLQFLFEYFSETQRNKGNFPGRFSGRQFSNSRSEMNVSTLELGDSALYLCASSLGGLEAYNEQFFGPGTRLTVL.

This clonotype came up many times. The V gene is TRBV12-3 or TRBV12-4, the J gene TRBJ2-2; D gene ambiguous. Trimming removed 2 bases from V and 7 bases from J, with 11 bases in between. CDR3 length: 14 amino acids. CDR3 sequence: CASSLNPAVGELFF. Written as DNA, the CDR3 is TGTGCCAGCAGTTTAAACCCGGCGGTCGGGGAGCTGTTTTTT.

This clonotype showed up just a few times. The V call is TRBV6-1, the J call TRBJ1-5; D gene uncertain. Looked up from germline, CDR1 is MNHNS and CDR2 is SASEGT. V lost 6 bases and J lost 7, with 13 bases in between. The CDR3 totals 13 residues. The CDR3 sequence is CASRPQAGQPQHF. DNA of the CDR3: TGTGCCAGCAGACCCCAGGCTGGGCAGCCCCAGCATTTT.

This clonotype was seen ten or more times. The chain joins TRBV11-2 to TRBJ2-7; D call uncertain. CDR1 is SGHAT, CDR2 FQNNGV, per germline. Between the trimmed V and J ends, which lost 4 bases and 0 bases, there was a span of 13 bases. This CDR3 region has 15 residues. The CDR3 spells CASSSRVVHSYEQYF. Here the CDR3 DNA reads TGTGCCAGCAGCTCGCGAGTGGTACACTCCTACGAGCAGTACTTC.

This clonotype was picked up many times. V gene TRBV12-3 or TRBV12-4 combines with J gene TRBJ2-1; 10 nucleotides agree with TRBD1. V shed 6 bases and J 3 bases; nucleotides not matched to a gene: 2. The CDR3 loop spans 14 amino acids. CDR3 region: CASRRDRGYNEQFF. CDR3 nucleotides: TGTGCCAGCAGGCGGGACAGGGGCTACAATGAGCAGTTCTTC.

The J gene is TRBJ2-5, the V gene TRBV28; 8 bases agree with TRBD1. Germline V gene sequence: CDR1 MDHEN, CDR2 SYDVKM. With V trimmed by 7 bases and J by 5 bases, 15 bases remained unmatched. CDR3 length: 16 residues. The CDR3 nucleotides are TGTGCCAGCAACCTAGCCGGGGACAGGACATGGGAGACCCAGTACTTC. Protein sequence: CASNLAGDRTWETQYF.

At least ten counts were recorded for this clonotype. V usage is TRBV7-3 and J usage is TRBJ1-6, with 11 bases lining up with TRBD1. With V trimmed by 4 bases and J by 10 bases, 3 bases remained unmatched. Germline V lookup: CDR1 SGHTA, CDR2 FQGTGA. The CDR3 has 14 residues. CDR3 nucleotides: TGTGCCAGCAGCTACGGGACAGGGGGATCACCCCTCCACTTT. Encoded protein: CASSYGTGGSPLHF.

The chain is built from TRBV29-1 and TRBJ2-1; D ambiguous. The V end lost 0 bases, the J end lost 13 bases, and 7 bases lay between the germline ends. CDR1 is SQVTM, CDR2 ANQGSEA, per germline. The CDR3 extends over 10 amino acids. The CDR3 region is CSVEEGSQFF. The CDR3 nucleotides read TGCAGCGTTGAAGAAGGAAGTCAGTTCTTC.

The chain combines TRBV7-9 with TRBJ2-6, with no clear D. V lost 8 bases, J lost 1 base, and 15 bases lay in between. Germline CDR1 is SEHNR and CDR2 is FQNEAQ (reference sequence). The CDR3 covers 16 residues. The CDR3 spells CASPLATASGANVLTF. CDR3 DNA: TGTGCCAGCCCACTGGCAACGGCATCTGGGGCCAACGTCCTGACTTTC.

V and J are TRBV19 and TRBJ2-5; D is uncertain. V was clipped by 6 bases and J by 2 bases, with 16 bases between them. CDR3 length equals 15 residues. Germline CDR1 reads LNHDA; CDR2 reads SQIVND (reference sequence). The CDR3 sequence: CASRIYVNAQETQYF. In DNA form, the CDR3 reads TGTGCCAGTAGAATCTACGTGAACGCGCAAGAGACCCAGTACTTC.